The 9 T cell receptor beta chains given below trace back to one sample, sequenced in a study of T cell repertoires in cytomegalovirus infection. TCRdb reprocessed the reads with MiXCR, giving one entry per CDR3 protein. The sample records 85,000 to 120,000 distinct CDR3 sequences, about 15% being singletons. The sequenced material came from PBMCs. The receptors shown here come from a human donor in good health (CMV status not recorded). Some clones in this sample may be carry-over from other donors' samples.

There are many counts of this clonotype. The CDR3 nucleotides read TGTGCCAGCAGCTTAGCGACAGGGGCTATAGAGACCCAGTACTTC. Translating it yields CASSLATGAIETQYF. The chain joins TRBV7-6 to TRBJ2-5; 8 bases are shared with TRBD1. J was trimmed by 4 bases and V by 0 bases; bases with no gene match: 4. The CDR3 has 15 amino acids. Germline-derived CDR1 and CDR2 are SGHVS and FNYEAQ.

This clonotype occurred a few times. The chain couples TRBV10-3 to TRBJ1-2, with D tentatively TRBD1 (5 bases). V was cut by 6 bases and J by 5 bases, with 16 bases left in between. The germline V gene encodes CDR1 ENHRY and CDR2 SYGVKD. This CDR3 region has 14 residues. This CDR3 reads CAIRGRSDQYGYTF. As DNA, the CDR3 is TGTGCCATCAGGGGACGGTCGGACCAATATGGCTACACCTTC.

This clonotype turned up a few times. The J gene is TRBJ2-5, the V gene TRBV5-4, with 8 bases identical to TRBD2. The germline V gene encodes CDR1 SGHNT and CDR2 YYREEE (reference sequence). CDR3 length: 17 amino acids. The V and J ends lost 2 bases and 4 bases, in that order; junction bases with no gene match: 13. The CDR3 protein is CASSFSAGAPRGETQYF. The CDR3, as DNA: TGTGCCAGCAGCTTCTCAGCGGGGGCTCCTAGAGGAGAGACCCAGTACTTC.

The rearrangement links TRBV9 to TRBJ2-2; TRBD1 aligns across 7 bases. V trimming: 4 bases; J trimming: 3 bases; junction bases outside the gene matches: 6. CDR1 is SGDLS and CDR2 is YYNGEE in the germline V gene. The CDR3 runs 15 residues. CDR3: CASSPTGMDTGELFF. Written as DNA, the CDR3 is TGTGCCAGCAGCCCGACAGGGATGGACACCGGGGAGCTGTTTTTT.

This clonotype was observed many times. The CDR3 sequence: CASSLMGGGFEAFF. DNA of the CDR3: TGTGCCAGCAGCCTCATGGGGGGCGGTTTCGAAGCTTTCTTT. The V and J genes are TRBV7-3 and TRBJ1-1, with D tentatively TRBD1 (6 bases). The CDR3 covers 14 residues. Germline V lookup: CDR1 SGHTA, CDR2 FQGTGA. V was shortened by 5 bases and J by 8 bases, with 18 bases between the two germline ends.

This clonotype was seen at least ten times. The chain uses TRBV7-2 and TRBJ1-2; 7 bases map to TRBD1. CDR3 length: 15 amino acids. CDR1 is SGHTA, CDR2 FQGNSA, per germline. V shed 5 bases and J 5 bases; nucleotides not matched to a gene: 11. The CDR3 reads CASSPRLIRGYGYTF. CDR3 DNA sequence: TGTGCCAGCAGCCCCAGGCTGATCAGGGGGTATGGCTACACCTTC.

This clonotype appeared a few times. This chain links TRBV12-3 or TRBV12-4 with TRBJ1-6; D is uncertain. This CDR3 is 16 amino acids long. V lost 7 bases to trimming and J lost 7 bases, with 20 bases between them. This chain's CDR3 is CASTLGSPRENSPLHF. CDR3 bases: TGTGCCAGCACCCTCGGGAGTCCCCGGGAGAATTCACCCCTCCACTTT.

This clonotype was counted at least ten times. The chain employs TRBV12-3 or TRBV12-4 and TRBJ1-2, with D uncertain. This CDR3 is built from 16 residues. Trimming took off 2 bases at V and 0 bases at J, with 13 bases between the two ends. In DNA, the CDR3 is TGTGCCAGCAGTTTACTGGGCAGGAAACCTAACTATGGCTACACCTTC. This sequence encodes CASSLLGRKPNYGYTF.

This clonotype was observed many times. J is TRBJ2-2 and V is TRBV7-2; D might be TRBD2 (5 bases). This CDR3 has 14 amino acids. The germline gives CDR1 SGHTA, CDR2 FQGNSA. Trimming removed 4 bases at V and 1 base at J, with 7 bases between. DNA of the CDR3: TGTGCCAGCAGCTCCCGGGGGAACACCGGGGAGCTGTTTTTT. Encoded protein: CASSSRGNTGELFF.